The sample holds many counts of the clone carrying this T cell receptor (beta chain). This specimen belongs to a study of Graves' ophthalmopathy and Graves' hyperthyroidism. Amplification from RNA transcripts yielded the TCR beta CDR3 regions. Second-round multiplex PCR came after first-round RT-PCR with HTBI primers. From the multiplex PCR reads, TCRdb called clonotypes with MiXCR, one entry per CDR3 protein. This sample carries about 740,000 distinct CDR3 sequences, around 40% of them seen once, and the ten largest clones take 44%. The ends lost 1 base at V and 4 bases at J; junction bases unmatched: 3. This CDR3 contains 15 residues. Per the germline V gene, CDR1 is SGHVS and CDR2 is FNYEAQ.

The chain joins TRBV7-6 to TRBJ1-1, with 10 positions matching TRBD1. This receptor was obtained from an adult man with Graves' ophthalmopathy. The specimen sequenced was peripheral blood. The CDR3 region is CASSLGQGASTEAFF. In nucleotides, the CDR3 is TGTGCCAGCAGCTTAGGACAGGGGGCATCCACTGAAGCTTTCTTT. The full variable domain, its missing parts supplied by reference TRBV7-6 and TRBJ1-1, is GAGVSQSPRYKVTKRGQDVALRCDPISGHVSLYWYRQALGQGPEFLTYFNYEAQQDKSGLPNDRFSAERPEGSISTLTIQRTEQRDSAMYRCASSLGQGASTEAFFGQGTRLTVV.